These T cell receptor beta chains were read from a single sample in a study of cytotoxic CD8 clonotypes in ibrutinib-treated CLL. Measured with immunoSEQ multiplex PCR; TCRdb has only the in-frame clones, and not every one. The sample has around 30,000 clones, 57% seen once; the top ten hold approximately 4.7%. The source material was PBMCs, sampled before ibrutinib treatment. The source of these receptors is a human donor with chronic lymphocytic leukemia. Each CDR3 is given with its conserved first and last residue. A D gene is named only where the DNA matches it firmly. Where a row states a size, it is once, few, many or the class of an expanded clone; other rows omit it.

v_call	d_call	clone_size	j_call	cdr3_nt	cdr3_aa
TRBV28	TRBD2	NA	TRBJ2-3	TGTGCCAGCAGTTTACCCGGGAGGGGCACAGATACGCAGTATTTT	CASSLPGRGTDTQYF
TRBV7-8	NA	NA	TRBJ1-2	TGTGCCAGCAGCTTAGGCCTGAGGATGGAACACTATGGCTACACCTTC	CASSLGLRMEHYGYTF
TRBV11-3	NA	once	TRBJ2-2	TGTGCCAGCAGCTTACGAGGGGCTACCCGGACCGGGGAGCTGTTTTTT	CASSLRGATRTGELFF
TRBV23-1	NA	NA	TRBJ1-5	TGCGCCAGCAGTCAATCGTTGGTTGGTGGCAATCAGCCCCAGCATTTT	CASSQSLVGGNQPQHF
TRBV28	NA	few	TRBJ1-5	TGTGCCAGCAGTTTGACGGTTAGCAATCAGCCCCAGCATTTT	CASSLTVSNQPQHF
TRBV9	NA	NA	TRBJ2-2	TGTGCCAGCAGCGTAGAAATTATCGACACAACGGGTCCCGGGGAGCTGTTTTTT	CASSVEIIDTTGPGELFF
TRBV5-4	NA	few	TRBJ1-2	TGTGCCAGCAGCTTTGAAGGGGGGCGAAGTTATGGCTACACCTTC	CASSFEGGRSYGYTF
TRBV2	NA	few	TRBJ1-6	TGTGCCAGCAGTGGGGGCAGGAGTAATTCACCCCTCCACTTT	CASSGGRSNSPLHF
TRBV5-1	NA	NA	TRBJ1-1	TGCGCCAGCAGCCCACAGGCTACGAACACTGAAGCTTTCTTT	CASSPQATNTEAFF
TRBV5-5	NA	NA	TRBJ1-5	TGTGCCAGCAGCTTTTGGCAGAGACAGCTAAGCCTTAGCAATCAGCCCCAGCATTTT	CASSFWQRQLSLSNQPQHF
TRBV11-2	TRBD2	NA	TRBJ2-3	TGTGCCAGCAGCTCCGGGACTAGCACAGATACGCGGTATTTT	CASSSGTSTDTRYF
TRBV10-3	TRBD1	NA	TRBJ2-1	TGTGCCATCAGACCGGGACAGGGTAGGGGTTATGAGCAGTTCTTC	CAIRPGQGRGYEQFF
TRBV5-1	TRBD1	NA	TRBJ1-1	TGCGCCAGCAGCTTGGGAGGGACAGGTTATAGTTCTTTCTTT	CASSLGGTGYSSFF
TRBV4-3	NA	NA	TRBJ1-4	TGCGCCAGCAGCCAAGATTCCAGTTGGGGGGAAAAACTGTTTTTT	CASSQDSSWGEKLFF
TRBV5-1	NA	NA	TRBJ1-4	TGCGCCAGCAGCTTGGCTCTGGGATCGCGACAGTTTTTT	CASSLALGSRQFF
TRBV11-2	NA	NA	TRBJ1-2	TGTGCCAGCAGCTTAGAGTTCGGACTCTATGGCTACACCTTC	CASSLEFGLYGYTF
TRBV13	NA	NA	TRBJ1-2	TGTGCCAGCAGCTTAGGGGTCAGGCCGTATGGCTACACCTTC	CASSLGVRPYGYTF
TRBV18	NA	medium-sized	TRBJ2-3	TGTGCCAGCTCACCAACGGGGGATACGCAGTATTTT	CASSPTGDTQYF
TRBV7-3	TRBD1	NA	TRBJ2-3	TGTGCCAGCAGCTTAACCCCAGGGGGCTCGATCCCAGATACGCAGTATTTT	CASSLTPGGSIPDTQYF
TRBV15	TRBD1	few	TRBJ2-1	TGTGCCACCAGCAGAGGTCGATTCGCGGGACAGGGGTCCCAAGGGACCTACAATGAGCAGTTCTTC	CATSRGRFAGQGSQGTYNEQFF
TRBV4-1	NA	NA	TRBJ1-6	TGCGCCAGCAGCTTCCAGGGAAATTCACCCCTCCACTTT	CASSFQGNSPLHF
TRBV11-2	NA	NA	TRBJ1-1	TGTGCCAGCAGCCCCCGTGGGCTCAACACTGAAGCTTTCTTT	CASSPRGLNTEAFF
TRBV6-5	NA	medium-sized	TRBJ2-6	TGTGCCAGCAGTTACTCGGGCCAGGGGGCCAACGTCCTGACTTTC	CASSYSGQGANVLTF
TRBV19	NA	NA	TRBJ2-3	TGTGCCAGTAGTATACGGGACTTGGGCACAGATACGCAGTATTTT	CASSIRDLGTDTQYF
TRBV9	NA	NA	TRBJ1-1	TGTGCCAGCAGCGTAGGAGGGGCAACTGAAGCTTTCTTT	CASSVGGATEAFF
TRBV6-4	TRBD2	once	TRBJ2-3	TGTGCCAGCAGTGCCCTAGCGGGAGGGGATACGCAGTATTTT	CASSALAGGDTQYF
TRBV7-9	NA	NA	TRBJ2-3	TGTGCCAGCAGCTCCCGACAGGAGTTCACAGATACGCAGTATTTT	CASSSRQEFTDTQYF
TRBV4-2	NA	NA	TRBJ2-4	TGTGCCAGCAGCCAGGGGGCTTGGAACATTCAGTACTTC	CASSQGAWNIQYF
TRBV5-4	NA	once	TRBJ2-5	TGTGCCAGCAGCTTGCTTCGGGGCACCGGGCTAGAGACCCAGTACTTC	CASSLLRGTGLETQYF
TRBV7-8	NA	NA	TRBJ2-7	TGTGCCAGCAGCCTACGACAGGGACTCTACGAGCAGTACTTC	CASSLRQGLYEQYF
TRBV7-8	NA	NA	TRBJ1-1	TGTGCCAGCAGCCCTGCACGCGGGAGGAGGAACACTGAAGCTTTCTTT	CASSPARGRRNTEAFF
TRBV6-5	TRBD2	few	TRBJ2-5	TGTGCCAGCAGTTATCGACTAGCGGGACAAGAGACCCAGTACTTC	CASSYRLAGQETQYF
TRBV6-5	NA	NA	TRBJ1-1	TGTGCCAGCAGTTACTCGAGAGGCTTGAACACTGAAGCTTTCTTT	CASSYSRGLNTEAFF
TRBV10-3	NA	few	TRBJ1-3	TGTGCCATCAGTGAGTCGTATCGGGGCCTCTCTGGAAACACCATATATTTT	CAISESYRGLSGNTIYF
TRBV28	NA	few	TRBJ2-3	TGTGCCAGCAGTGACCCAACGGGGCTCACAGATACGCAGTATTTT	CASSDPTGLTDTQYF